The clone carrying this TCR beta chain was seen only a few times. Its antigen is not identified. The sample is drawn from a study of T-cell reconstitution after alpha-beta-depleted transplantation in children. Study observations and caveats: Some patients showed high day-60 TCRbeta diversity, which derived from surviving recipient T cells and thymic progenitors. Newly produced T cells mostly provided counts and TCRbeta diversity after one year, as hyperexpanded clones declined. Roughly two months post-transplant, alpha-beta T cells reportedly originated from several hundred graft clones that had expanded.

This CDR3 is 12 amino acids long. V gave up 3 bases and J gave up 6 bases, with 11 bases separating them. Germline loops: CDR1 DFQATT, CDR2 SNEGSKA (reference sequence). Using unique molecular identifiers, the investigators prepared the TCRbeta library. One entry per CDR3 protein results from TCRdb running MiXCR on the PCR reads. Here the sample spans about 460,000 distinct CDR3 sequences, more than 9.5% being singletons. Source: PBMCs, mostly from graft donor cells, taken 180 days after TCRalphabeta/CD19-depleted stem cell transplant. The TCR originated in a female patient aged 2-15 years who had a stem cell transplant for aplastic anemia, so the T cells may come from the graft donor. V is TRBV20-1 and J is TRBJ1-1; weak D call: TRBD1 (5 bases). The CDR3 loop reads CSASKKGSEAFF. For the CDR3, the DNA is TGCAGTGCTAGTAAGAAGGGGTCTGAAGCTTTCTTT.